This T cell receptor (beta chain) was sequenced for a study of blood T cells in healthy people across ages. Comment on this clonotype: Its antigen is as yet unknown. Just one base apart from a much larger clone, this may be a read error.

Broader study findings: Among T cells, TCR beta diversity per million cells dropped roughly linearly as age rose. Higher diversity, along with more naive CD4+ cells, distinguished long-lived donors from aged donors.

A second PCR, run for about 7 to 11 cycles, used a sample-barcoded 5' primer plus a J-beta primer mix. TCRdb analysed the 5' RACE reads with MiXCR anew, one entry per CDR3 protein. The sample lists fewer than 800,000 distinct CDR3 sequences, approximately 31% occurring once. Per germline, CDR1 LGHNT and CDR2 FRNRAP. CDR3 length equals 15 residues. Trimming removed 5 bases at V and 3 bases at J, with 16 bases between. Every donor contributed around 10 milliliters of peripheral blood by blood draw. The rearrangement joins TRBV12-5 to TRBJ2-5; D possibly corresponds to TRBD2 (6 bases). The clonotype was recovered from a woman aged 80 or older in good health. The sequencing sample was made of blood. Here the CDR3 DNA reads TGTGCTAGTGGTGTGGGGGGAAGATCGGAAGAGACCCAGTACTTC. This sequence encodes CASGVGGRSEETQYF. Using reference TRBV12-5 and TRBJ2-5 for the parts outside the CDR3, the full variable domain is DARVTQTPRHKVTEMGQEVTMRCQPILGHNTVFWYRQTMMQGLELLAYFRNRAPLDDSGMPKDRFSAEMPDATLATLKIQPSEPRDSAVYFCASGVGGRSEETQYFGPGTRLLVL.